The 7 T cell receptor beta chains below all came from one sample that was sequenced in a study of identical twins. Each CDR3 protein gets one entry after TCRdb re-called the 5' RACE reads with MiXCR. Of under 500,000 distinct CDR3 sequences listed, approximately 15% were seen once; the top ten hold approximately 0.98%. These same data were also listed under a study on yellow fever vaccine responses in identical twins.

The sequenced material came from CD4+ T cells sorted from blood. All receptors derive from a woman aged 18-29 years in good health.

DNA of the CDR3: TGCAGTGCGCATTCTTTGGATACGCAGTATTTT. Translated, it gives CSAHSLDTQYF. The chain combines TRBV20-1 with TRBJ2-3, with D hard to call. CDR3 length equals 11 residues. Trimming took off 6 bases at V and 6 bases at J, with 10 bases between the two ends. Germline V gene sequence: CDR1 DFQATT, CDR2 SNEGSKA (reference sequence).

This clonotype was picked up a small number of times. The chain combines TRBV12-3 or TRBV12-4 with TRBJ2-1; tentative D call: TRBD2 (5 bases). Trimming took 4 bases from V and 6 from J, leaving 10 bases between them. This CDR3 has 13 residues. CDR3 amino acids: CASSSLGVNEQFF. The CDR3 region has the DNA TGTGCCAGCAGTTCACTCGGGGTCAATGAGCAGTTCTTC.

Many counts were recorded for this clonotype. The chain joins TRBV29-1 to TRBJ2-3; the match to TRBD2 covers 9 bases. After removal of 4 bases from V and 0 bases from J, the junction contained 5 bases not matched to a gene. The CDR3 length is 15 residues. The germline V gene has CDR1 SQVTM and CDR2 ANQGSEA. CDR3 DNA sequence: TGCAGCGTTGGGCGGGGGGGCCGAAGCACAGATACGCAGTATTTT. This encodes CSVGRGGRSTDTQYF.

V and J are TRBV9 and TRBJ2-7; 7 nucleotides line up with TRBD2. Losses at the gene ends were 3 bases for V and 2 bases for J; bases not matched to a gene: 11. This CDR3 spans 16 amino acids. In germline, CDR1 is SGDLS, CDR2 YYNGEE. DNA for the CDR3: TGTGCCAGCAGCGCAGAACTGGTGGGAGGGCCCTACGAGCAGTACTTC. It yields the protein CASSAELVGGPYEQYF.

This clonotype was detected many times. The chain joins TRBV5-1 to TRBJ2-1; D is unclear. The CDR3 runs 16 residues. The germline gives CDR1 SGHRS, CDR2 YFSETQ. Trimming cost V 0 bases and J 0 bases, with 10 bases left between them. The CDR3 DNA is TGCGCCAGCAGCTTGGTAGATATTGGCTCCTACAATGAGCAGTTCTTC. Translating it yields CASSLVDIGSYNEQFF.

This clonotype was seen a few times. V is TRBV13 and J is TRBJ2-2; D might be TRBD2 (6 bases). V was pared by 2 bases and J by 9 bases, with 13 bases between. CDR3 length equals 14 residues. Germline-derived CDR1 and CDR2 are PRHDT and FYEKMQ (reference sequence). The CDR3 coding sequence is TGTGCCAGCAGCTTACGGGACTCGTTACGGGAGCTGTTTTTT. It codes for CASSLRDSLRELFF. Variable domain in full (rest from reference TRBV13 and TRBJ2-2): AAGVIQSPRHLIKEKRETATLKCYPIPRHDTVYWYQQGPGQDPQFLISFYEKMQSDKGSIPDRFSAQQFSDYHSELNMSSLELGDSALYFCASSLRDSLRELFFGEGSRLTVL.

V is TRBV11-3 and J is TRBJ2-1, with 10 bases that match TRBD2. Germline V gives CDR1 SGHNT, CDR2 YENEEA. V was clipped by 5 bases and J by 4 bases; unmatched bases: 11. The CDR3 has 17 residues. The CDR3 protein is CASSPSSGRAPYNEQFF. The DNA of the CDR3 is TGTGCCAGCAGCCCCTCTAGCGGGAGAGCCCCGTACAATGAGCAGTTCTTC.